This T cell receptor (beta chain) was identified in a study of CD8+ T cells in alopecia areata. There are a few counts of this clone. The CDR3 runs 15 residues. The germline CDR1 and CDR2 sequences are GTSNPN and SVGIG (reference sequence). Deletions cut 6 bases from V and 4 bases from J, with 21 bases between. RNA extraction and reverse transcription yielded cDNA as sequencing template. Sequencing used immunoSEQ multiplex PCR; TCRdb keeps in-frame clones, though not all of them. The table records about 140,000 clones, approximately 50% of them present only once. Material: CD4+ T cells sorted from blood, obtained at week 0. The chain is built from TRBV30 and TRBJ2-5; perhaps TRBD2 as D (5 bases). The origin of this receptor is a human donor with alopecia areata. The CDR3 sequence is CACPGRASARETQYF. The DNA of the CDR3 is TGTGCCTGCCCCGGGCGGGCGTCGGCCAGAGAGACCCAGTACTTC. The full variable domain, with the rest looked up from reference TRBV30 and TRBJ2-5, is SQTIHQWPATLVQPVGSPLSLECTVEGTSNPNLYWYRQAAGRGLQLLFYSVGIGQISSEVPQNLSASRPQDRQFILSSKKLLLSDSGFYLCACPGRASARETQYFGPGTRLLVL.